The next 24 T cell receptor beta chains were all read from a single sample in a study of vaccination effects on CD4 cells after COVID-19. Culture proceeded for 10 days, and CD4+ T cells were then isolated. PCR confirmed that the person was infected with SARS-CoV-2 between March and December 2020. Two-dose BNT162b2 or mRNA-1273 vaccination was given to participants. What these receptors recognize is not known. Clones were sequenced by immunoSEQ multiplex PCR, and TCRdb holds only the in-frame ones, with some missing. This table has roughly 30,000 clones, 75% appearing once. Here the sequenced sample was CD4+ T cells from PBMCs cultured without peptide, taken after COVID-19 vaccination. All receptors derive from a human donor who had a prior SARS-CoV-2 infection.

A remark on this clone: In the same sample, other DNA sequences code for this CDR3. The chain uses TRBV15 and TRBJ1-1; D gene unclear. Germline V gene sequence: CDR1 LNHNV, CDR2 YYDKDF (reference sequence). Trimming took off 1 base at V and 0 bases at J, with 9 bases between the two ends. This CDR3 has 15 residues. The CDR3 loop is CATSRGGSMNTEAFF. DNA for the CDR3: TGTGCCACCAGCAGAGGTGGCAGCATGAACACTGAAGCTTTCTTT.

The rearrangement joins TRBV5-6 to TRBJ2-2; possible D gene TRBD1, 5 bases. Germline CDR1 SGHDT, CDR2 YYEEEE. CDR3 length: 14 residues. V was clipped by 0 bases and J by 6 bases, with 9 bases between them. CDR3 sequence reads: CASSLVGVPGELFF. In DNA form, the CDR3 reads TGTGCCAGCAGCTTGGTAGGGGTCCCCGGGGAGCTGTTTTTT.

The chain recombines TRBV18 with TRBJ2-5; 12 positions agree with TRBD1. CDR3 length equals 14 residues. The V gene's germline CDR1 is KGHSH and CDR2 LQKENI. With 4 bases clipped from V and 5 bases from J, the junction kept 2 bases outside the gene matches. The chain's CDR3 is CASSLGTGGETQYF. CDR3 DNA: TGTGCCAGCTCACTTGGGACAGGGGGCGAGACCCAGTACTTC.

This clone showed up just a few times. The J gene is TRBJ2-1, the V gene TRBV12-3 or TRBV12-4, with TRBD2 as a possible D gene (5 bases). Deletions cut 8 bases from V and 7 bases from J, with 9 bases between. This CDR3 region has 11 residues. The chain's CDR3 is CASRGGNEQFF. The CDR3 nucleotides are TGTGCCAGCCGAGGAGGTAATGAGCAGTTCTTC.

This clone was detected only a few times. The chain combines TRBV10-3 with TRBJ2-7; D ambiguous. The V end lost 4 bases, the J end lost 0 bases, and 10 bases lay between the germline ends. The CDR3 runs 14 residues. Germline V gene sequence: CDR1 ENHRY, CDR2 SYGVKD. The CDR3 region has the DNA TGTGCCATCAGTGGGGCGGAAGGCTCCTACGAGCAGTACTTC. It is translated as CAISGAEGSYEQYF.

The rearrangement joins TRBV12-3 or TRBV12-4 to TRBJ1-6, with D possibly TRBD1 on 5 matching bases. The CDR3 totals 13 residues. Trimming cost V 3 bases and J 9 bases, with 9 bases left between them. The CDR3 sequence is CASSLGTRSPLHF. For the CDR3, the DNA is TGTGCCAGCAGTTTGGGGACCCGTTCACCCCTCCACTTT.

The genes are TRBV5-1 and TRBJ1-4, with TRBD1 matching over 8 bases. V was clipped by 4 bases and J by 1 base; unmatched bases: 15. CDR1 is SGHRS and CDR2 is YFSETQ in the germline V gene. The length of the CDR3 is 19 residues. CDR3 coding DNA: TGCGCCAGCAGCCTGAGGGCGACGGGACAGGCCCTAACTAATGAAAAACTGTTTTTT. Translated, it gives CASSLRATGQALTNEKLFF.

This chain connects TRBV3-1 (or the pseudogene TRBV3-2) to TRBJ2-3; 10 bases line up with TRBD2. This CDR3 has 16 residues. V lost 4 bases to trimming and J lost 7 bases; unmatched junction nucleotides: 11. Germline CDR1 and CDR2: LGHDT and YNNKEL (reference sequence). The CDR3 nucleotides are TGTGCCAGCAGCCCACAGCTAGCGGGAGCTCTGCATACGCAGTATTTT. The encoded protein is CASSPQLAGALHTQYF.

The CDR3 region is CASSFSPLAGVSSGANVLTF. CDR3 nucleotides: TGTGCCAGCAGTTTCTCCCCACTAGCGGGGGTGAGCTCTGGGGCCAACGTCCTGACTTTC. The chain combines TRBV27 with TRBJ2-6; TRBD2 aligns across 11 bases. Germline V gene lookup returns CDR1 MNHEY and CDR2 SMNVEV (reference sequence). The CDR3 runs to 20 residues. V dropped 3 bases and J dropped 0; count of bases not matched to a gene: 10.

The chain employs TRBV29-1 and TRBJ2-3; 10 positions agree with TRBD2. This CDR3 has 17 residues. Germline values: CDR1 SQVTM, CDR2 ANQGSEA. Trimming cost V 4 bases and J 1 base; bases outside gene matches: 11. The CDR3 is CSVVVASGSRGTDTQYF. The DNA for the CDR3 is TGCAGCGTTGTTGTGGCTAGCGGGAGCCGGGGCACAGATACGCAGTATTTT.

A few counts support this clone. This rearrangement joins TRBV6-2 or TRBV6-3 to TRBJ2-7; 8 bases line up with TRBD2. CDR1 is MNHEY and CDR2 is SVGEGT in the germline V gene. This CDR3 comprises 15 residues. The J segment lost 3 bases and the V segment lost 5 bases, leaving 9 bases of the junction unmatched. CDR3 nucleotides: TGTGCCAGCAGTCGAGCGGGGGCCTCGAGCTACGAGCAGTACTTC. This sequence encodes CASSRAGASSYEQYF.

The V call is TRBV2, the J call TRBJ2-7; D may be TRBD1 (6 bases). The V end lost 5 bases, the J end lost 3 bases, and 17 bases lay between the germline ends. The CDR3 spans 15 residues. The germline gives CDR1 SNHLY, CDR2 FYNNEI. CDR3 sequence: CASSSRGHLIYEQYF. CDR3 nucleotide sequence: TGTGCCAGCAGTTCCAGGGGCCACCTTATCTACGAGCAGTACTTC.

V gene TRBV5-8 combines with J gene TRBJ1-2; no firm D call. This CDR3 region has 16 residues. Germline CDR1 and CDR2: SGHTS and YDEGEE. V gave up 0 bases and J gave up 3 bases, with 15 bases separating them. CDR3 sequence (DNA): TGTGCCAGCAGCTTGGTGTATGCGGAAGACTACTATGGCTACACCTTC. Translation: CASSLVYAEDYYGYTF.

This rearrangement joins TRBV2 to TRBJ2-7; TRBD1 aligns across 8 bases. The germline V gene has CDR1 SNHLY and CDR2 FYNNEI. The junction had 11 bases not matched to a gene; V was cut back by 8 bases and J by 2 bases. The length of the CDR3 is 15 residues. Written as DNA, the CDR3 is TGTGCCAGCCGACAGGGGTCCCCCCGGCCCTACGAGCAGTACTTC. Its translation: CASRQGSPRPYEQYF.

The V and J genes are TRBV15 and TRBJ2-4, with 9 bases that match TRBD2. The trim removed 4 bases at V and 6 bases at J, leaving 7 bases unmatched. Germline assignment: CDR1 LNHNV and CDR2 YYDKDF (reference sequence). This CDR3 comprises 15 residues. The CDR3 sequence: CATSTAGGPGNIQYF. The CDR3 DNA is TGTGCCACCAGCACCGCGGGAGGGCCCGGAAACATTCAGTACTTC.

This chain joins TRBV27 and TRBJ1-2, with D possibly matching TRBD1 (5 bases). The CDR3 extends over 14 amino acids. Per germline, CDR1 MNHEY and CDR2 SMNVEV (reference sequence). V was shortened by 8 bases and J by 2 bases, with 15 bases between the two germline ends. The CDR3 loop reads CASSRGDSNYGYTF. CDR3 DNA: TGTGCCAGCTCGAGGGGTGACAGCAACTATGGCTACACCTTC.

There are a few counts of this clone. V is TRBV10-3 and J is TRBJ1-5; 7 bases agree with TRBD1. Germline CDR1 is ENHRY and CDR2 is SYGVKD. This CDR3 region has 13 residues. Losses at the gene ends were 4 bases for V and 5 bases for J; bases not matched to a gene: 2. The CDR3 bases are TGTGCCATCAGTGGGGACAGCGATCAGCCCCAGCATTTT. This encodes CAISGDSDQPQHF.

This clone has more than one count but fewer than ten. The CDR3 region is CAWSRWDSGYYGYTF. Written as DNA, the CDR3 is TGTGCCTGGAGTCGATGGGACTCCGGGTACTATGGCTACACCTTC. V usage is TRBV30 and J usage is TRBJ1-2, with D possibly being TRBD1 (5 bases). Germline CDR1 is GTSNPN and CDR2 is SVGIG (reference sequence). This CDR3 has 15 residues. With 2 bases removed from V and 3 bases from J, the gap between germline ends came to 16 bases.

The chain combines TRBV30 with TRBJ2-6; D ambiguous. This CDR3 is built from 13 residues. Per the germline V gene, CDR1 is GTSNPN and CDR2 is SVGIG (reference sequence). V was clipped by 0 bases and J by 5 bases, with 5 bases between them. The CDR3 coding sequence is TGTGCCTGGAGTGTCCTCTGGGCCAACGTCCTGACTTTC. It codes for CAWSVLWANVLTF.

This clone was detected once. The chain has TRBV19 and TRBJ1-6, with TRBD1 matching 7 bases. The CDR3 spans 15 residues. The V gene's germline CDR1 is LNHDA and CDR2 SQIVND (reference sequence). V shed 11 bases, J shed 7 bases, and the junction held 14 bases outside the gene matches. As DNA, the CDR3 is TGTGCCGCGATACGGAGGGACAGTACCAATTCACCCCTCCACTTT. Translating it yields CAAIRRDSTNSPLHF.

J is TRBJ2-1 and V is TRBV3-1 (or the pseudogene TRBV3-2), with D perhaps TRBD1 or TRBD2 (5 bases each). Per germline, CDR1 LGHDT and CDR2 YNNKEL (reference sequence). This CDR3 has 15 residues. The V and J ends lost 3 bases and 3 bases respectively, with 12 bases between them. Here the CDR3 DNA reads TGTGCCAGCAGCCAGGGGCGGAGCGGCTACAATGAGCAGTTCTTC. Translating it yields CASSQGRSGYNEQFF.

V and J are TRBV5-8 and TRBJ2-3; a weak D match, TRBD2 (5 bases). The V and J ends lost 0 bases and 4 bases respectively, with 6 bases between them. This CDR3 comprises 13 residues. The germline CDR1 and CDR2 sequences are SGHTS and YDEGEE. DNA for the CDR3: TGTGCCAGCAGCTTGGCCGGGGCAGATACGCAGTATTTT. The encoded protein is CASSLAGADTQYF.

This clone was found a few times. The rearrangement joins TRBV10-3 to TRBJ1-2; D uncertain. The V gene lost 3 bases and the J gene lost 4 bases, with 9 bases spanning the gap. Germline CDR1 ENHRY, CDR2 SYGVKD. This CDR3 comprises 13 residues. CDR3 residues: CAISDAAVYGYTF. Here the CDR3 DNA reads TGTGCCATCAGTGACGCGGCAGTCTATGGCTACACCTTC.

The count of this clone is one. The J gene is TRBJ1-2, the V gene TRBV7-9; a possible D gene is TRBD1 (5 bases). This CDR3 is built from 13 residues. With 3 bases removed from V and 6 bases from J, the gap between germline ends came to 11 bases. Germline CDR1 is SEHNR and CDR2 is FQNEAQ (reference sequence). In DNA, the CDR3 is TGTGCCAGCAGCTTGACGACGGGACATGGCTACACCTTC. This gives the protein CASSLTTGHGYTF.